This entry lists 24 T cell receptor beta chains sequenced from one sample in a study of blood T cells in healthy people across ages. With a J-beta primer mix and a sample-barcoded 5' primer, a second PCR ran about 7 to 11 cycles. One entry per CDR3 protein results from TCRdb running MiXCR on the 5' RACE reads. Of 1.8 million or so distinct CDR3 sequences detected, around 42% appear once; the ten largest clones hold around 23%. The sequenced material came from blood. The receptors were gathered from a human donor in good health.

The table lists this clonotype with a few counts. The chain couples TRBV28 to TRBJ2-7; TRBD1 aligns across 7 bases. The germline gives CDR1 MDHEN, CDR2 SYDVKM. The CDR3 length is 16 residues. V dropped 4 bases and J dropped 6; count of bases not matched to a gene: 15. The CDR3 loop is CASSSTGTERRGEQYF. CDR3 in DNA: TGTGCCAGCAGTTCCACCGGGACAGAGAGAAGGGGCGAGCAGTACTTC. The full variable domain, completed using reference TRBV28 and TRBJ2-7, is DVKVTQSSRYLVKRTGEKVFLECVQDMDHENMFWYRQDPGLGLRLIYFSYDVKMKEKGDIPEGYSVSREKKERFSLILESASTNQTSMYLCASSSTGTERRGEQYFGPGTRLTVT.

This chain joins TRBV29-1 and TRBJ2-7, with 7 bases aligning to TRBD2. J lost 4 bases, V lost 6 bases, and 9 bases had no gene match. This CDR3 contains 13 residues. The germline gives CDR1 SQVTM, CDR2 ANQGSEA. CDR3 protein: CSVTPGGGYEQYF. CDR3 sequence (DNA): TGCAGCGTCACCCCAGGCGGGGGTTACGAGCAGTACTTC.

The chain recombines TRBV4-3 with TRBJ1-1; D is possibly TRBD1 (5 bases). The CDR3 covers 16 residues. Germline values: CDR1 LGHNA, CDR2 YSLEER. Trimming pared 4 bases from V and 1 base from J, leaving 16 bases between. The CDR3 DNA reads TGCGCCAGCAGCCCCCTTTGGGGACCCCAGAACACTGAAGCTTTCTTT. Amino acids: CASSPLWGPQNTEAFF.

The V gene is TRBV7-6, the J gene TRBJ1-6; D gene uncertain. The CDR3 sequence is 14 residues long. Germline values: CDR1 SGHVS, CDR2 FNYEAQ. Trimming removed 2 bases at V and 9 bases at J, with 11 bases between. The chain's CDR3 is CASSLTPGPSPLHF. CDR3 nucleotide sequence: TGTGCCAGCAGCTTAACCCCAGGACCTTCACCCCTCCACTTT.

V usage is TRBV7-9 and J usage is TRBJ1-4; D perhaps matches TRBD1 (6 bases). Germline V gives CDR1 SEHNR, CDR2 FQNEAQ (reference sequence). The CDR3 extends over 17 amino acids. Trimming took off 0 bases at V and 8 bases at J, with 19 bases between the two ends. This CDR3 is CASSLADSGTHDEKLFF. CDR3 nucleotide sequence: TGTGCCAGCAGCTTAGCCGACTCCGGGACACACGACGAAAAACTGTTTTTT.

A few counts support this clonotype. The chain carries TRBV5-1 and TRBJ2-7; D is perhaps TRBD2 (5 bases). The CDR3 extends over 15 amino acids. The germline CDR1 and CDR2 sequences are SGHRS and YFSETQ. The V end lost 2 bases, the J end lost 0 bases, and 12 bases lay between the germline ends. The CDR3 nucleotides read TGCGCCAGCAGCTTCAGAGGGCTCAGCTCCTACGAGCAGTACTTC. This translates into CASSFRGLSSYEQYF.

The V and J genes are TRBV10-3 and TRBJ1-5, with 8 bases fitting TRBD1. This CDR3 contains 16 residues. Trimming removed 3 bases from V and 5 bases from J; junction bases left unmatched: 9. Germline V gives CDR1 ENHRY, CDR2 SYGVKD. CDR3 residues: CAISENTGGGDQPQHF. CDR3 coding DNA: TGTGCCATCAGTGAAAACACAGGGGGAGGCGATCAGCCCCAGCATTTT.

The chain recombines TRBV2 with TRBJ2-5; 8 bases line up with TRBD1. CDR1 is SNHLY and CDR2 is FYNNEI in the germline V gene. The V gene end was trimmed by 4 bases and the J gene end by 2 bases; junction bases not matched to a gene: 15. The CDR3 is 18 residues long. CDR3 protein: CASSGWTGTGTLQETQYF. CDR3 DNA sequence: TGTGCCAGCAGTGGATGGACGGGGACAGGAACGTTACAAGAGACCCAGTACTTC. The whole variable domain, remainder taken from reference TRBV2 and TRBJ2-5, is EPEVTQTPSHQVTQMGQEVILRCVPISNHLYFYWYRQILGQKVEFLVSFYNNEISEKSEIFDDQFSVERPDGSNFTLKIRSTKLEDSAMYFCASSGWTGTGTLQETQYFGPGTRLLVL.

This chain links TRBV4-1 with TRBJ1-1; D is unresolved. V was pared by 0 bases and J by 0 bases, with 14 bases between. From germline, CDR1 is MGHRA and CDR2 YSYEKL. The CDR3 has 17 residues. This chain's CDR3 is CASSQDQWRDMNTEAFF. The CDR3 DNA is TGCGCCAGCAGCCAAGATCAGTGGCGAGATATGAACACTGAAGCTTTCTTT.

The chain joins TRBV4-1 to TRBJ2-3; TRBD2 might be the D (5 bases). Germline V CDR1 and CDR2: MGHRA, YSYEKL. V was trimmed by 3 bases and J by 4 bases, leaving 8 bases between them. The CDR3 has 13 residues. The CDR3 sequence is CASSHAGADTQYF. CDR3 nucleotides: TGCGCCAGCAGCCACGCGGGCGCAGATACGCAGTATTTT.

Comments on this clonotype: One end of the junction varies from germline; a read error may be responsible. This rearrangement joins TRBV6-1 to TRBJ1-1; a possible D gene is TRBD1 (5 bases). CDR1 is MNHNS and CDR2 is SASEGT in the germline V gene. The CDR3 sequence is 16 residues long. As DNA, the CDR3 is TGTGCCAGCGGTGATCTGTCGCGGGGCCGGAACACTGAAGCTTTCTTT. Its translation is CASGDLSRGRNTEAFF.

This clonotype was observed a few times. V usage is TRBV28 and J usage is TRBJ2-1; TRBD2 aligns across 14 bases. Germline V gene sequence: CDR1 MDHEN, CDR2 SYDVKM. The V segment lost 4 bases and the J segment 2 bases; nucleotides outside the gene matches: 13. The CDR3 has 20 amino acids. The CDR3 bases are TGTGCCAGCAGTTCAGGACTAGCGGGGGGTCATACCCTTCCCTACAATGAGCAGTTCTTC. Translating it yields CASSSGLAGGHTLPYNEQFF.

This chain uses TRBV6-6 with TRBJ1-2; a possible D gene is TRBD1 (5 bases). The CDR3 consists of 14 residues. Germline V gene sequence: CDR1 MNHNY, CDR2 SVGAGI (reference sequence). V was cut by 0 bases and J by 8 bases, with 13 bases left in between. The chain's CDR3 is CASSYSGREVGYTF. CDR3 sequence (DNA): TGTGCCAGCAGTTACTCTGGCAGGGAGGTGGGCTACACCTTC.

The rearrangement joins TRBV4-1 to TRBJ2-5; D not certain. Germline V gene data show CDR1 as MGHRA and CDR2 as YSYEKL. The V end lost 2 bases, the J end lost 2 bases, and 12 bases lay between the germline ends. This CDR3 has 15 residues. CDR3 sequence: CASSQTGRPQETQYF. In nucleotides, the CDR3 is TGCGCCAGCAGCCAAACGGGCAGGCCTCAAGAGACCCAGTACTTC.

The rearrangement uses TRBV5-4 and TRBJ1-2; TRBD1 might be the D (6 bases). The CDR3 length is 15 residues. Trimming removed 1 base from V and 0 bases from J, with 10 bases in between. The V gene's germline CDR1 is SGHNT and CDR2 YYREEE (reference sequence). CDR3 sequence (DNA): TGTGCCAGCAGCTTGAACAGGGCCGCTAACTATGGCTACACCTTC. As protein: CASSLNRAANYGYTF.

The CDR3, as DNA: TGTGCCAGCAGCCCTTTTCTGGTGGCAGGGAGGCAGCCCCAGCATTTT. Translation: CASSPFLVAGRQPQHF. V gene TRBV5-5 combines with J gene TRBJ1-5; perhaps TRBD1 as D (5 bases). Germline assignment: CDR1 SGHKS and CDR2 YYEKEE (reference sequence). There are 16 residues in the CDR3. V dropped 4 bases and J dropped 7 bases, with 21 bases sitting between them. Filled out from reference TRBV5-5 and TRBJ1-5, the complete variable domain reads DAGVTQSPTHLIKTRGQQVTLRCSPISGHKSVSWYQQVLGQGPQFIFQYYEKEERGRGNFPDRFSARQFPNYSSELNVNALLLGDSALYLCASSPFLVAGRQPQHFGDGTRLSIL.

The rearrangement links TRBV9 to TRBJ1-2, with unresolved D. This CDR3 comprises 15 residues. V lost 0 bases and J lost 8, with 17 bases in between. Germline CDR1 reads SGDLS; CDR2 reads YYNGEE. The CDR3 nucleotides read TGTGCCAGCAGCGTAGCCGGGCCAACATTAGGGGGCTACACCTTC. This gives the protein CASSVAGPTLGGYTF.

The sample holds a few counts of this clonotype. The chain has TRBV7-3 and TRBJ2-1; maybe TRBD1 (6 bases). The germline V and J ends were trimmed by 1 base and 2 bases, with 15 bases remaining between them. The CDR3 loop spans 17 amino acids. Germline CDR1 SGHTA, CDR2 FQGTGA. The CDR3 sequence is CASSLRGNRVTYNEQFF. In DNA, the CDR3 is TGTGCCAGCAGCTTAAGGGGTAACAGGGTCACCTACAATGAGCAGTTCTTC. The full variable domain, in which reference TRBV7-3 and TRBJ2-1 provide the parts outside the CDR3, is GAGVSQTPSNKVTEKGKYVELRCDPISGHTALYWYRQSLGQGPEFLIYFQGTGAADDSGLPNDRFFAVRPEGSVSTLKIQRTERGDSAVYLCASSLRGNRVTYNEQFFGPGTRLTVL.

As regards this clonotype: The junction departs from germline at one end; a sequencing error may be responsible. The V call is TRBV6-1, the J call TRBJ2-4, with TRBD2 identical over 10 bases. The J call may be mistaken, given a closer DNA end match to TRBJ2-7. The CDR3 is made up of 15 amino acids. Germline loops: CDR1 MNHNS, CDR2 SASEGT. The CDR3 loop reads CASSQAGGTVDEQYF. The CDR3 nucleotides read TGTGCCAGCAGTCAAGCGGGGGGGACCGTTGACGAGCAGTACTTC.

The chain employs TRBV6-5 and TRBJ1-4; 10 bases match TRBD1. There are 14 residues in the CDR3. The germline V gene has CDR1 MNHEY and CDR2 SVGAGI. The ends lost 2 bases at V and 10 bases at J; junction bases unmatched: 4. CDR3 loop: CASSYDRGRGKLFF. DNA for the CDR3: TGTGCCAGCAGTTACGACAGGGGGCGAGGAAAACTGTTTTTT.

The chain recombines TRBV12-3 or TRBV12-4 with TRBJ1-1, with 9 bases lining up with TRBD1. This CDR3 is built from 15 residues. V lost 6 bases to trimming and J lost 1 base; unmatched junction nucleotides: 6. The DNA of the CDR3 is TGTGCCAGCAGCGCATCGGGACAGGGGAACACTGAAGCTTTCTTT. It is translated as CASSASGQGNTEAFF.

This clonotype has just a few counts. The CDR3 sequence: CSATSGGYSNQPQHF. In DNA, the CDR3 is TGCAGTGCTACCAGTGGAGGATATAGCAATCAGCCCCAGCATTTT. The rearrangement joins TRBV20-1 to TRBJ1-5; D remains ambiguous. With 4 bases removed from V and 0 bases from J, the gap between germline ends came to 13 bases. Germline V gene sequence: CDR1 DFQATT, CDR2 SNEGSKA (reference sequence). This CDR3 comprises 15 residues.

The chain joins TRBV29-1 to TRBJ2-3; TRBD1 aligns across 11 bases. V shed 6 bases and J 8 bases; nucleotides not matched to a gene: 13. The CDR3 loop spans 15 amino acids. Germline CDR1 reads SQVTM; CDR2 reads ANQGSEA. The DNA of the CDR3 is TGCAGCGTCCTCCGAGGGACAGGGGGAGCAGGTACGCAGTATTTT. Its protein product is CSVLRGTGGAGTQYF.

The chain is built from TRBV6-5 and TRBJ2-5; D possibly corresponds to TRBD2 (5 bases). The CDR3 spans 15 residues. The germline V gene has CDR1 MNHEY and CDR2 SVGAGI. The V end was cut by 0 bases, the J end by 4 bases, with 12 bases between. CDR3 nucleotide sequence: TGTGCCAGCAGTTACTCGAATTTGGGGAGAGAGACCCAGTACTTC. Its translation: CASSYSNLGRETQYF.